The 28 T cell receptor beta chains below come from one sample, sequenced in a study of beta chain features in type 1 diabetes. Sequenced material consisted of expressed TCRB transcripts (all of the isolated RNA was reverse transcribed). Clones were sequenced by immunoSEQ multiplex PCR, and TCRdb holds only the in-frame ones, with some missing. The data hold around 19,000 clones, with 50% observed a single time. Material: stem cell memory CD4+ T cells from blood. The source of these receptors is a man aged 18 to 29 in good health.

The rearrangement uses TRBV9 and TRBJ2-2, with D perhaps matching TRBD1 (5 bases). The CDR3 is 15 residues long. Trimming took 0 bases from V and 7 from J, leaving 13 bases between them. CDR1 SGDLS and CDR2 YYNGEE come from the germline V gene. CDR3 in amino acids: CASSVGKGVIGELFF. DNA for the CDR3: TGTGCCAGCAGCGTAGGCAAAGGGGTTATCGGGGAGCTGTTTTTT.

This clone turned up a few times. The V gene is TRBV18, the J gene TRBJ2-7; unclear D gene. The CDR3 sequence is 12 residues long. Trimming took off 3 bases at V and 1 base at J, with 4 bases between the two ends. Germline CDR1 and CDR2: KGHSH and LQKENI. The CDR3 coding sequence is TGTGCCAGCTCACCCCGTTCCTACGAGCAGTACTTC. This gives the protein CASSPRSYEQYF.

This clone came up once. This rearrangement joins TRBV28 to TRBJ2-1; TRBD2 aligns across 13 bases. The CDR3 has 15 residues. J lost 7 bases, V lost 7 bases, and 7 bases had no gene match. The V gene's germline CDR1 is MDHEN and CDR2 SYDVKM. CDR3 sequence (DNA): TGTGCCAGCACATACGGGACTAGCGGGATGAATGAGCAGTTCTTC. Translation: CASTYGTSGMNEQFF.

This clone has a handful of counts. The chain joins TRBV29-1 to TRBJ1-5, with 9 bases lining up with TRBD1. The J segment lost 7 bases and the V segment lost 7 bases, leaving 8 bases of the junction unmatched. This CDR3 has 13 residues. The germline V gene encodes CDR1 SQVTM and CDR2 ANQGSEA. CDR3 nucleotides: TGCAGCGCCGGGCGGGACAGGGAACAGCCCCAGCATTTT. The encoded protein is CSAGRDREQPQHF.

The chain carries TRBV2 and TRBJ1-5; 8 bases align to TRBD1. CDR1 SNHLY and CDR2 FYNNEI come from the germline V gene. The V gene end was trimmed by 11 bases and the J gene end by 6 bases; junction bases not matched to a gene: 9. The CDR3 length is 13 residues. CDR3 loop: CASTGEEAQPQHF. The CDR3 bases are TGTGCCTCGACAGGGGAAGAGGCTCAGCCCCAGCATTTT.

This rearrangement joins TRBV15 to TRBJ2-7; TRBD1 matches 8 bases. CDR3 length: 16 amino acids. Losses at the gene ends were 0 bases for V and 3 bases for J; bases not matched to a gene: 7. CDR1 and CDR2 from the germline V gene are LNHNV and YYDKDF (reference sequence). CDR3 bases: TGTGCCACCAGCAGAGATCGAGGGACAGGAGGCTACGAGCAGTACTTC. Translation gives CATSRDRGTGGYEQYF.

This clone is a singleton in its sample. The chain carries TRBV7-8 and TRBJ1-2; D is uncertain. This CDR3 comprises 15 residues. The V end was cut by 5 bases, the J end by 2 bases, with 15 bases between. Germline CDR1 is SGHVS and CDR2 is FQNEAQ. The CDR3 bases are TGTGCCAGCAGCACTACCTCAAGGCCGAACTATGGCTACACCTTC. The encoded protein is CASSTTSRPNYGYTF.

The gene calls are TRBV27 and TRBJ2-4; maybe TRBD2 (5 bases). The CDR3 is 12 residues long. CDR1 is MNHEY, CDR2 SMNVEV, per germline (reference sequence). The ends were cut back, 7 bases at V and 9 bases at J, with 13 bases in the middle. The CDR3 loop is CASKTDRGIQYF. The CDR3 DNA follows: TGTGCCAGCAAGACGGATCGGGGCATTCAGTACTTC.

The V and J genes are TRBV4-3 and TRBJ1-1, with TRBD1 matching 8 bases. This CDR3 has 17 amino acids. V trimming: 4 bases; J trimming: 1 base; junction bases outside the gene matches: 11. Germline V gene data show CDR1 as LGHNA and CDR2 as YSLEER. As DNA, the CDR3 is TGCGCCAGCAGCCCCTTGGCAGGGGGCGTATGGAACACTGAAGCTTTCTTT. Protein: CASSPLAGGVWNTEAFF.

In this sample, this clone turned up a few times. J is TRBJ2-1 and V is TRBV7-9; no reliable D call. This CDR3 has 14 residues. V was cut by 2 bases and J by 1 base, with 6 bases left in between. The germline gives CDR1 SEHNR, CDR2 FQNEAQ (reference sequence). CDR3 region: CASSLPGSYNEQFF. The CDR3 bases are TGTGCCAGCAGCTTACCCGGTTCCTACAATGAGCAGTTCTTC. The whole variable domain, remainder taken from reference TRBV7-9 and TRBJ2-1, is DTGVSQNPRHKITKRGQNVTFRCDPISEHNRLYWYRQTLGQGPEFLTYFQNEAQLEKSRLLSDRFSAERPKGSFSTLEIQRTEQGDSAMYLCASSLPGSYNEQFFGPGTRLTVL.

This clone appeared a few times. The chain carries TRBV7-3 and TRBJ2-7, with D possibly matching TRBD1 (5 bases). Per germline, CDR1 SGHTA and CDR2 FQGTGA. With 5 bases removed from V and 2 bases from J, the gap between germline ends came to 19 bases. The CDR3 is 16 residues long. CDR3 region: CASSPQGPGIAYEQYF. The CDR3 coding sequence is TGTGCCAGCAGCCCCCAAGGTCCAGGGATCGCCTACGAGCAGTACTTC.

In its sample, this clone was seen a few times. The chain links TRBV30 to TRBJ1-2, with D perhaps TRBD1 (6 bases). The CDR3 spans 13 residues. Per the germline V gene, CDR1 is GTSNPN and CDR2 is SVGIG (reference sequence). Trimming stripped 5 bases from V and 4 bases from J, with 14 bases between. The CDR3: CAWFPGATYGYTF. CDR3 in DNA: TGTGCCTGGTTCCCAGGGGCAACCTATGGCTACACCTTC.

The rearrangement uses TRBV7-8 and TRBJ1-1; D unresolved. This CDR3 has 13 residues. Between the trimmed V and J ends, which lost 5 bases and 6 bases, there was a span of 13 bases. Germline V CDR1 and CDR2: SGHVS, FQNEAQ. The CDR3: CASSPHAAPEAFF. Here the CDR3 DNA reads TGTGCCAGCAGCCCCCACGCGGCCCCTGAAGCTTTCTTT.

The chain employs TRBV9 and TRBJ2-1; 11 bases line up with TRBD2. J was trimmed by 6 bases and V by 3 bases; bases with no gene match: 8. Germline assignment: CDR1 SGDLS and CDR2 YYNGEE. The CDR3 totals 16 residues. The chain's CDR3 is CASSAYGLAGFNEQFF. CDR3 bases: TGTGCCAGCAGCGCTTACGGACTAGCGGGTTTCAATGAGCAGTTCTTC.

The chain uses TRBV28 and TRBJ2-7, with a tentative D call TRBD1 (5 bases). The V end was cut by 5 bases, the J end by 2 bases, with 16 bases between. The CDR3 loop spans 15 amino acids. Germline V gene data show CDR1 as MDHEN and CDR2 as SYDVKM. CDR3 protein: CASSTTRVRAYEQYF. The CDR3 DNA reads TGTGCCAGCAGTACAACCAGGGTAAGAGCCTACGAGCAGTACTTC.

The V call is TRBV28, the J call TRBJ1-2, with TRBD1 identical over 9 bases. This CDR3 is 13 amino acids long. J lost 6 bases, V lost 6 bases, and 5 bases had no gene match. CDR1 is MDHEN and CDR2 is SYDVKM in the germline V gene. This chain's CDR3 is CASSLQGADGYTF. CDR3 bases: TGTGCCAGCAGCTTACAGGGGGCTGATGGCTACACCTTC.

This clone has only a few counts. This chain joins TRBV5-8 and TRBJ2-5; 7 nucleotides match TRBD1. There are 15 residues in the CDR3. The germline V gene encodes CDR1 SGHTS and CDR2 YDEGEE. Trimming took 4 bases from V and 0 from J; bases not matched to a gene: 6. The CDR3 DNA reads TGTGCCAGCAGCCCCGGGGACAGAAACCAAGAGACCCAGTACTTC. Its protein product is CASSPGDRNQETQYF.

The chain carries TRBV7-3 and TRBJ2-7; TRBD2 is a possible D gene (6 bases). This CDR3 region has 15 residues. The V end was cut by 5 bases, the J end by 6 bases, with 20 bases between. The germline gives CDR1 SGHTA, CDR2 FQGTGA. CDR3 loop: CASSRGASSTREQYF. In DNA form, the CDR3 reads TGTGCCAGCAGCCGCGGGGCGAGCTCGACTCGCGAGCAGTACTTC.

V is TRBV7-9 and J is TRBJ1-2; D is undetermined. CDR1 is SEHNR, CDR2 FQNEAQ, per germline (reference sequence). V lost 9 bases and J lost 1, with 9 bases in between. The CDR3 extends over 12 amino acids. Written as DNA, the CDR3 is TGTGCCAGGGGCGAGATTAACTATGGCTACACCTTC. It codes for CARGEINYGYTF.

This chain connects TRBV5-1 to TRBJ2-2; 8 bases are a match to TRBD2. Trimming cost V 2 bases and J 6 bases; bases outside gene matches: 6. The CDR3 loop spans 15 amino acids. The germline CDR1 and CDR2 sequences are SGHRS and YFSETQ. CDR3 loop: CASSFGGGPSGELFF. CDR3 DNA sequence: TGCGCCAGCAGCTTCGGGGGGGGACCGTCCGGGGAGCTGTTTTTT.

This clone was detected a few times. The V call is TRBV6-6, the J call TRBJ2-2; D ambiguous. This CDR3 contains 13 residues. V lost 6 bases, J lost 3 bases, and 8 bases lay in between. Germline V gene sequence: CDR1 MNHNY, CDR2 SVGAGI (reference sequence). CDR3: CASRLRDTGELFF. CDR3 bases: TGTGCCAGCAGGCTCCGGGACACCGGGGAGCTGTTTTTT.

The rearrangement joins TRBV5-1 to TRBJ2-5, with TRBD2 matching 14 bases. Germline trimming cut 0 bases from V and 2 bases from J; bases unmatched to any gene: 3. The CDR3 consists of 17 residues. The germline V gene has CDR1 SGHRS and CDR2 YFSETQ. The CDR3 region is CASSLGLAGGQQETQYF. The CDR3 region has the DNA TGCGCCAGCAGCTTGGGACTAGCGGGGGGGCAGCAAGAGACCCAGTACTTC.

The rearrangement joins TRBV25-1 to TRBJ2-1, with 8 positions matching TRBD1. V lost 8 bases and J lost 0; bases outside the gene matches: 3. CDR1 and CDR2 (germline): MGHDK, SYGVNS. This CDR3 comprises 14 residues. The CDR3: CASGDRSSYNEQFF. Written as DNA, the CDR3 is TGTGCCAGCGGGGACAGGAGCTCCTACAATGAGCAGTTCTTC.

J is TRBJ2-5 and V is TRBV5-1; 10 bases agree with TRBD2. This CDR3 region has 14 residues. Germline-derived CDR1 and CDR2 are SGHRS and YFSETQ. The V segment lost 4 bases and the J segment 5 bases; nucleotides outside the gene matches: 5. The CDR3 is CASSGGLAFETQYF. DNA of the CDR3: TGCGCCAGCAGCGGGGGACTAGCGTTTGAGACCCAGTACTTC. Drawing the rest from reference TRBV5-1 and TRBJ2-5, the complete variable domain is KAGVTQTPRYLIKTRGQQVTLSCSPISGHRSVSWYQQTPGQGLQFLFEYFSETQRNKGNFPGRFSGRQFSNSRSEMNVSTLELGDSALYLCASSGGLAFETQYFGPGTRLLVL.

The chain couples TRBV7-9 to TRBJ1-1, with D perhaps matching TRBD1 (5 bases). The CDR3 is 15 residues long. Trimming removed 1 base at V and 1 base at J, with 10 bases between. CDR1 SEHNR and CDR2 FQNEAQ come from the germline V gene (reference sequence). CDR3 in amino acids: CASSLGGGRNTEAFF. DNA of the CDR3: TGTGCCAGCAGCTTAGGGGGGGGTCGGAACACTGAAGCTTTCTTT.

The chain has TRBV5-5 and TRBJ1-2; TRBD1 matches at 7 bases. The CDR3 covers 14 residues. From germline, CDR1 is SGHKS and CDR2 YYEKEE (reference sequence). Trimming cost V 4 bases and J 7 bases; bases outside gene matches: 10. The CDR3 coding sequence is TGTGCCAGCAGCCCCAGTCGGGACAGATCTGGCTACACCTTC. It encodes CASSPSRDRSGYTF.

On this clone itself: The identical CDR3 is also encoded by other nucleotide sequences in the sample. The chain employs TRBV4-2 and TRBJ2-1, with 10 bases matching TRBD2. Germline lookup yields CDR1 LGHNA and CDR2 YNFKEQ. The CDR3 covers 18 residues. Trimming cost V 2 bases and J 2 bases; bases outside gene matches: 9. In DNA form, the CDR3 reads TGTGCCAGCAGCCAACCCGGTCTAGCGGGAGACGCCTACAATGAGCAGTTCTTC. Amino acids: CASSQPGLAGDAYNEQFF.

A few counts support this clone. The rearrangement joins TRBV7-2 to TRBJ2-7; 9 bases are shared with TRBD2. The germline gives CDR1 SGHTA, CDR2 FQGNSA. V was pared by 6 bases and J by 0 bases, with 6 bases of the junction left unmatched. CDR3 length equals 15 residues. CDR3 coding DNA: TGTGCCAGCAGGGGGGGACTAGCTTACTCCTACGAGCAGTACTTC. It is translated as CASRGGLAYSYEQYF.